The clone carrying this T cell receptor beta chain was observed many times. This specimen belongs to a study of regulatory T cells in long-lasting Graves disease. Across the study: Antithyroid drugs had been taken by newly diagnosed Graves' patients for under 3 months.

Arm-PCR of CDR3 regions and iRepertoire HTBI primers were used to build TCR beta libraries. TCRdb reprocessed the multiplex PCR reads with MiXCR, giving one entry per CDR3 protein. The sample comprises approximately 360,000 distinct CDR3 sequences, 10% to 15% of which are singletons, and 15% to 20% rests with the top ten. Time point defined: newly diagnosed GD, antithyroid drugs for less than 3 months. RNA isolated from PBMCs was used to make the TCR library. The CDR3 covers 20 residues. With V trimmed by 5 bases and J by 0 bases, 14 bases remained unmatched. In germline, CDR1 is KGHDR, CDR2 SFDVKD. These same records also appear under a second study, on T cells in Graves' hyperthyroidism and ophthalmopathy.

The input for sequencing was peripheral blood mononuclear cells (PBMCs), taken at new diagnosis, from a patient treated with antithyroid drugs. The sequence derives from a woman under 30 with Graves disease. The V call is TRBV24-1, the J call TRBJ2-2; 10 bases fit TRBD1. The CDR3 is CATSAAPGTGASSNTGELFF. CDR3 sequence (DNA): TGTGCCACCAGTGCCGCCCCCGGGACAGGGGCCTCCTCGAACACCGGGGAGCTGTTTTTT.